Presented here are 12 T cell receptor beta chains from one specimen sequenced in a study of T-cell reconstitution after alpha-beta-depleted transplantation in children (dated by TCRdb to 2016 to 2018). Libraries were built with PCR. The sequencing machine was an Illumina HiSeq 2500. To normalize quantification of the TCRbeta repertoire, the TCR libraries were built with molecular barcoding that relied on unique molecular identifiers. TCRdb passed the public sequencing reads through fastp at Q25 and MiXCR, retaining productive beta sequences. Every CDR3 protein is listed once, alongside the most common genes and DNA of its rows. Present in this sample are approximately 490,000 distinct CDR3 sequences, under 15% of which were seen just once. 4.5% to 6% of the sample comes from the top ten. The starting material was PBMCs from the stem cell graft donor, obtained from the stem cell graft. The receptor source for this set is a human donor who donated a stem cell graft to a child with combined immunodeficiency.

This clonotype was seen many times. In DNA form, the CDR3 reads TGCGCCAGCAAACGGCCGGGGGACACTGAAGCTTTCTTT. It translates to CASKRPGDTEAFF. The chain couples TRBV10-2 to TRBJ1-1; D perhaps matches TRBD1 (5 bases). V shed 7 bases and J shed 3 bases, with 12 bases lying between them. CDR1 is WSHSY, CDR2 SAAADI, per germline. The CDR3 consists of 13 residues.

The chain carries TRBV10-3 and TRBJ2-2; no clear D gene. The CDR3 is 16 residues long. Germline lookup yields CDR1 ENHRY and CDR2 SYGVKD. V was clipped by 1 base and J by 2 bases, with 11 bases between them. In nucleotides, the CDR3 is TGTGCCATCAGTGAGTTCTCCCAGATTAACACCGGGGAGCTGTTTTTT. Residues: CAISEFSQINTGELFF.

The sample holds many counts of this clonotype. The V gene is TRBV12-3 or TRBV12-4, the J gene TRBJ2-4; no clear D. Trimming pared 5 bases from V and 0 bases from J, leaving 5 bases between. The CDR3 consists of 13 residues. CDR3 DNA: TGTGCCAGCAGTACGATAGCCAAAAACATTCAGTACTTC. Protein: CASSTIAKNIQYF.

This clonotype occurred many times. The chain carries TRBV12-3 or TRBV12-4 and TRBJ2-5; D call uncertain. The CDR3 contains 12 residues. Trimming took off 6 bases at V and 5 bases at J, with 10 bases between the two ends. CDR3 coding DNA: TGTGCCAGCAGAACACTAAGGGAGACCCAGTACTTC. Encoded protein: CASRTLRETQYF.

This clonotype was observed at least ten times. CDR3 amino acids: CASSRRLAGGTDTQYF. In nucleotides, the CDR3 is TGTGCCAGCAGCCGCCGACTAGCGGGGGGGACAGATACGCAGTATTTT. The V and J genes are TRBV4-2 and TRBJ2-3; TRBD2 matches at 14 bases. CDR1 is LGHNA and CDR2 is YNFKEQ in the germline V gene. The CDR3 has 16 residues. V lost 4 bases and J lost 3; bases outside the gene matches: 3.

The sample holds a few counts of this clonotype. The rearrangement joins TRBV24-1 to TRBJ2-1, with D possibly called TRBD1 or TRBD2 (5 bases each). Germline V gene data show CDR1 as KGHDR and CDR2 as SFDVKD. V lost 5 bases, J lost 0 bases, and 10 bases lay in between. The CDR3 extends over 15 amino acids. The CDR3: CATSGGPSSYNEQFF. CDR3 bases: TGTGCCACCAGTGGGGGACCAAGCTCCTACAATGAGCAGTTCTTC.

This chain uses TRBV6-2 or TRBV6-3 with TRBJ2-7, with 8 bases identical to TRBD2. The CDR3 length is 15 residues. V dropped 9 bases and J dropped 4; count of bases not matched to a gene: 14. Germline V gives CDR1 MNHEY, CDR2 SVGEGT. The CDR3 sequence is CASTALSGRAYEQYF. CDR3 in DNA: TGTGCCAGTACAGCCCTAAGCGGGAGAGCGTACGAGCAGTACTTC.

This clonotype showed up just a few times. The CDR3 spells CASSSPARQAFF. The DNA of the CDR3 is TGTGCCAGCAGCTCCCCGGCCAGACAAGCTTTCTTT. The chain couples TRBV5-6 to TRBJ1-1; D ambiguous. The CDR3 spans 12 residues. Trimming took 3 bases from V and 9 from J, leaving 12 bases between them. CDR1 and CDR2 (germline): SGHDT, YYEEEE. The entire variable domain, with the rest obtained from reference TRBV5-6 and TRBJ1-1, is as follows: DAGVTQSPTHLIKTRGQQVTLRCSPKSGHDTVSWYQQALGQGPQFIFQYYEEEERQRGNFPDRFSGHQFPNYSSELNVNALLLGDSALYLCASSSPARQAFFGQGTRLTVV.

This clonotype was found many times. This chain links TRBV10-3 with TRBJ1-4; 9 positions agree with TRBD1. After removal of 9 bases from V and 12 bases from J, the junction contained 8 bases not matched to a gene. CDR1 and CDR2 (germline): ENHRY, SYGVKD. The CDR3 has 12 amino acids. The chain's CDR3 is CAIHRGLRQLFF. The CDR3 DNA sequence: TGTGCCATTCACAGGGGGCTTCGCCAACTGTTTTTT.

This clonotype was seen at least ten times. The rearrangement uses TRBV12-3 or TRBV12-4 and TRBJ2-1, with 11 bases identical to TRBD2. The CDR3 totals 13 residues. The J segment lost 12 bases and the V segment lost 1 base, leaving 2 bases of the junction unmatched. The CDR3 nucleotides read TGTGCCAGCAGTTTAGGGACTAGCGGGTCGCAGTTCTTC. Protein product: CASSLGTSGSQFF.

This sequence joins TRBV6-5 and TRBJ2-1; D gene ambiguous. The V gene's germline CDR1 is MNHEY and CDR2 SVGAGI. The CDR3 runs 14 residues. Trimming shortened V by 0 bases and J by 5 bases, and 8 bases separated the two germline ends. The CDR3 nucleotides read TGTGCCAGCAGTTACTCGAGCAGAGACAATGAGCAGTTCTTC. This encodes CASSYSSRDNEQFF.

A remark on this clonotype: With a much larger clone just one base away, this may be a read error. J is TRBJ2-1 and V is TRBV12-3 or TRBV12-4; D is uncertain. The CDR3 contains 13 residues. As DNA, the CDR3 is TGTGCCAGCAGTTTACTCCGAAACAATGAGGAGTTCTTC. Protein sequence: CASSLLRNNEEFF.